The rows below give T cell receptor beta chains drawn from one sample of a study of CXCR3-negative and CXCR3-positive naive CD8 T cells. From the 5' RACE reads, TCRdb lists one entry per CDR3 protein and no DNA. In total, the table holds about 43,000 distinct CDR3 sequences. Sequencing input: memory CD8+ T cells from blood. Source of these receptors: a human donor in good health. Some clones in this sample may be carry-over from other donors' samples. CDR3s include the opening cysteine and the closing phenylalanine or tryptophan.

CDR3aa	j_gene	v_gene
CSARTGGIGETQYF	TRBJ2-5	TRBV20-1
CASSPTGPRGTEAFF	TRBJ1-1	TRBV12-3/TRBV12-4
CASRHRGTGGFGNQPQHF	TRBJ1-5	TRBV28
CASSLGGGQSYEQYF	TRBJ2-7	TRBV7-3
CASSLYPGQGSGTGELFF	TRBJ2-2	TRBV7-3
CASRQGAYTGELFF	TRBJ2-2	TRBV12-3/TRBV12-4
CASSYVGRPDTQYF	TRBJ2-3	TRBV6-2/TRBV6-3
CASSLGGGISYEQYF	TRBJ2-7	TRBV12-3/TRBV12-4
CSATRADSYEQYF	TRBJ2-7	TRBV29-1
CASLSASNYGYTF	TRBJ1-2	TRBV6-2/TRBV6-3
CASSRGVGVNEQFF	TRBJ2-1	TRBV11-3
CASSPLAYGVGQPQHF	TRBJ1-5	TRBV7-2
CASSYPPHEQFF	TRBJ2-1	TRBV6-6
CASSLWEAPGQGFYNEQFF	TRBJ2-1	TRBV12-3/TRBV12-4
CASSRSRGGVDEQFF	TRBJ2-1	TRBV6-4
CASSPGQTDTGELFF	TRBJ2-2	TRBV3-1
CASSLLGGETQYF	TRBJ2-5	TRBV7-3
CSVTGGPEYNEQFF	TRBJ2-1	TRBV20-1
CSARGPRGSDPNTEAFF	TRBJ1-1	TRBV20-1
CASSLEYEQYF	TRBJ2-7	TRBV5-5
CASSLYGVSGAFF	TRBJ1-1	TRBV7-9
CASSRNGENEQFF	TRBJ2-1	TRBV5-4
CSALGLNGYTF	TRBJ1-2	TRBV20-1
CASSQDSGIYTDTQYF	TRBJ2-3	TRBV4-3
CASNLRGHETQYF	TRBJ2-5	TRBV28
CASSLAGGPSYEQYF	TRBJ2-7	TRBV12-3/TRBV12-4
CASSLVSQGNTEAFF	TRBJ1-1	TRBV7-6
CSVMPESRGGYEQYF	TRBJ2-7	TRBV29-1
CASSPDYEQYF	TRBJ2-7	TRBV28
CASSFLRSRTPYEQYF	TRBJ2-7	TRBV28
CASRPLTGDYEQYF	TRBJ2-7	TRBV27
CASSVDASNEQFF	TRBJ2-1	TRBV7-2